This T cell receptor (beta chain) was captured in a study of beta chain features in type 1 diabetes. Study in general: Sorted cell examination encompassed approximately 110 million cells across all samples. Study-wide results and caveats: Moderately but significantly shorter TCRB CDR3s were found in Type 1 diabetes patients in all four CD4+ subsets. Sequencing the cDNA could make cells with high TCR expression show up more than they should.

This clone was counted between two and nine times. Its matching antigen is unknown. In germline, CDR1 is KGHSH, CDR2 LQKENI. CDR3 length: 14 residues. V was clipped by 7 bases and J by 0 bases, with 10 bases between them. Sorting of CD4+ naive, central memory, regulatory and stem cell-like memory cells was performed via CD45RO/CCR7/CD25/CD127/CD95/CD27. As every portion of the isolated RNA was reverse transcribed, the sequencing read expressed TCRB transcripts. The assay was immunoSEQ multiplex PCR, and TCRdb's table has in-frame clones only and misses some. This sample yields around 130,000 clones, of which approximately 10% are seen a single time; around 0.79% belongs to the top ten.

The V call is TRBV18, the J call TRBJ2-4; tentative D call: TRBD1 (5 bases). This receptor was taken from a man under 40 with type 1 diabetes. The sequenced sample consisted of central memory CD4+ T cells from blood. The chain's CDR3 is CASFQGEAKNIQYF. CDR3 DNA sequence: TGTGCCAGCTTCCAGGGTGAAGCCAAAAACATTCAGTACTTC.